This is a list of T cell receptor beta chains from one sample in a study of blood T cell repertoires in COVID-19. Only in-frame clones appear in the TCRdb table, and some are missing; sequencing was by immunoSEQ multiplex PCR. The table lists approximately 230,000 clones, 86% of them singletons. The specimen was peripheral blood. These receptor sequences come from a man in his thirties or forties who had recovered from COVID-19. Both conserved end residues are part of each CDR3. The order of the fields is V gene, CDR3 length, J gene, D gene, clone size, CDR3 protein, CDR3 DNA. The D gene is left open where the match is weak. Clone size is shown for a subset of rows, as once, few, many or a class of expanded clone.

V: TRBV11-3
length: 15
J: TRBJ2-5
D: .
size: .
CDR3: CASSLGLAEQETQYF
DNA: TGTGCCAGCAGCTTGGGACTCGCGGAACAAGAGACCCAGTACTTC

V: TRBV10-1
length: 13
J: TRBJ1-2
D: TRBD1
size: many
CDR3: CASSPTGGYGYTF
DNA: TGCGCCAGCAGCCCGACAGGGGGCTATGGCTACACCTTC

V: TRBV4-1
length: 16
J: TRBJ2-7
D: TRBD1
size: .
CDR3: CASSQETTGATYEQYF
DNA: TGCGCCAGCAGCCAAGAGACTACAGGGGCCACCTACGAGCAGTACTTC

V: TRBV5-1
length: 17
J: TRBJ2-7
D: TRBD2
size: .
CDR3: CASSLGGLAGGEYEQYF
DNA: TGCGCCAGCAGCTTGGGCGGACTAGCGGGGGGTGAGTACGAGCAGTACTTC

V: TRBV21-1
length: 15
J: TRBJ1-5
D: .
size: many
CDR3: CASSKKDRAWRPQHF
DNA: TGTGCCAGCAGCAAAAAAGACAGGGCGTGGAGGCCCCAGCATTTT

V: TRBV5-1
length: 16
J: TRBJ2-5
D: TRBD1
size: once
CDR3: CASSLGDRHLGETQYF
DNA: TGCGCCAGCAGCTTGGGGGACAGACATCTAGGGGAGACCCAGTACTTC

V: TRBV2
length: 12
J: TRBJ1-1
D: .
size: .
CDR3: CASTTGSTEAFF
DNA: TGTGCCAGCACTACAGGGTCCACTGAAGCTTTCTTT

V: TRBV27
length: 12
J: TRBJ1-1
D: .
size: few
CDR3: CASGGGATEAFF
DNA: TGTGCCAGCGGAGGGGGGGCCACTGAAGCTTTCTTT

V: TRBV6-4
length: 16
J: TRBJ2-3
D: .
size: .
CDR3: CASSDSNRGGTDTQYF
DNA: TGTGCCAGCAGTGACTCGAACAGGGGGGGAACAGATACGCAGTATTTT

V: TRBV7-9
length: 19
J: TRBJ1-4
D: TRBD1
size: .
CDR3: CASSYPFPGGAATNEKLFF
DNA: TGTGCCAGCAGCTACCCCTTTCCAGGGGGAGCGGCAACTAATGAAAAACTGTTTTTT

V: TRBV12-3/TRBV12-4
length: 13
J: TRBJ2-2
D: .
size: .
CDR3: CASSFLRAGELFF
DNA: TGTGCCAGCAGTTTTCTCCGTGCCGGGGAGCTGTTTTTT

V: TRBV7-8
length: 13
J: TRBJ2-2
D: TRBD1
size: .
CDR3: CASSRQGTGELFF
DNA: TGTGCCAGCAGCCGACAGGGAACCGGGGAGCTGTTTTTT

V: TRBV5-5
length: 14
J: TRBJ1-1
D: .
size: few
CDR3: CASSFFYSHTEAFF
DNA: TGTGCCAGCAGCTTCTTTTACAGCCACACTGAAGCTTTCTTT

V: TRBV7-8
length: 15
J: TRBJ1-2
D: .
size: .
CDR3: CASAGGVGGNYGYTF
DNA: TGTGCCAGCGCGGGGGGTGTAGGTGGTAACTATGGCTACACCTTC

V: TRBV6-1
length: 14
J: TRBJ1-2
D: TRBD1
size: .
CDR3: CASSEGQGAYGYTF
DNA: TGTGCCAGCAGTGAAGGACAGGGGGCGTATGGCTACACCTTC

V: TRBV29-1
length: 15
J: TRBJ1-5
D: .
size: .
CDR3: CSVRQDRIPNQPQHF
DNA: TGCAGCGTACGACAGGACCGGATCCCCAATCAGCCCCAGCATTTT

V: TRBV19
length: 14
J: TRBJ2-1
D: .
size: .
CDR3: CASTFVPGTDEQFF
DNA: TGTGCCAGTACCTTCGTCCCGGGAACCGATGAGCAGTTCTTC

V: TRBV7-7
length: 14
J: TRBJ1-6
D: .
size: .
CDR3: CASSLDRDKSPLHF
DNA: TGTGCCAGCAGCTTAGACAGGGACAAGTCACCCCTCCACTTT

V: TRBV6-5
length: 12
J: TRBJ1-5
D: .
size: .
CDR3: CASRGPGGPQHF
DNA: TGTGCCAGCAGGGGGCCCGGGGGGCCCCAGCATTTT

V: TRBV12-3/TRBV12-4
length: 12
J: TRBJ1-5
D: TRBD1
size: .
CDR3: CASGRQGKPQHF
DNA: TGTGCCAGCGGAAGACAGGGGAAGCCCCAGCATTTT

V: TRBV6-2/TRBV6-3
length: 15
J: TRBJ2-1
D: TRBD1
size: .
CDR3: CASSPTGGAYNEQFF
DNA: TGTGCCAGCAGCCCAACAGGGGGCGCCTACAATGAGCAGTTCTTC

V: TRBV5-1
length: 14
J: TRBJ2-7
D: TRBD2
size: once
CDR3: CASSFSGASYEQYF
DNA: TGCGCCAGCAGTTTTAGCGGGGCTTCCTACGAGCAGTACTTC

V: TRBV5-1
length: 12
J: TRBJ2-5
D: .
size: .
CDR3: CASSGLRETQYF
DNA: TGCGCCAGCAGCGGACTTCGAGAGACCCAGTACTTC

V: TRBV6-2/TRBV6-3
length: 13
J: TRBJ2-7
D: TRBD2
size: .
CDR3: CASSLGGALEQYF
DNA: TGTGCCAGCAGCCTCGGGGGGGCCTTAGAGCAGTACTTC

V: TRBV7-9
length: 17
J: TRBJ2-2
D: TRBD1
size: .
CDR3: CASKIGQGKMNTGELFF
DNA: TGTGCCAGCAAGATTGGACAGGGGAAAATGAACACCGGGGAGCTGTTTTTT

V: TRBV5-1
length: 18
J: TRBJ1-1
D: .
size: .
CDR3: CASSLGLGRASGNTEAFF
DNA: TGCGCCAGCAGCTTGGGCTTAGGCAGGGCGTCGGGGAACACTGAAGCTTTCTTT

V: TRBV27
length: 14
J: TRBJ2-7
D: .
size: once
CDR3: CASSFEGGSYEQYF
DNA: TGTGCCAGCAGTTTCGAGGGCGGATCCTACGAGCAGTACTTC

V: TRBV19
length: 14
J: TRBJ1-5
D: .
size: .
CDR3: CASSRQTSNQPQHF
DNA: TGTGCCAGTAGTCGACAGACGAGCAATCAGCCCCAGCATTTT

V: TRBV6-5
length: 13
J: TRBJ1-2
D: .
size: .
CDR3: CASSVGANYGYTF
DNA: TGTGCCAGCAGCGTCGGGGCTAACTATGGCTACACCTTC

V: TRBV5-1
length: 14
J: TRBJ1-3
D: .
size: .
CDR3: CASSGAGAGNTIYF
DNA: TGCGCCAGCAGTGGGGCTGGAGCTGGAAACACCATATATTTT

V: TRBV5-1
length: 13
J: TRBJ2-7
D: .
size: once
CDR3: CASSLVSGYEQYF
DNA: TGCGCCAGCAGCTTGGTTTCCGGGTACGAGCAGTACTTC

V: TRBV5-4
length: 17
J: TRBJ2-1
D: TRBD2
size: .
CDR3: CASSRDGASGMYNEQFF
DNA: TGTGCCAGCAGCCGGGACGGGGCTAGCGGGATGTACAATGAGCAGTTCTTC

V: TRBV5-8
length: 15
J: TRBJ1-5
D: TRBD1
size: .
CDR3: CASSLETGAGQPQHF
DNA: TGTGCCAGCAGCTTGGAGACAGGGGCTGGGCAGCCCCAGCATTTT

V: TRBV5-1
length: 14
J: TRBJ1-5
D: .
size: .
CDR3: CASSYLGGNQPQHF
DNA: TGCGCCAGCAGCTATCTCGGGGGGAATCAGCCCCAGCATTTT

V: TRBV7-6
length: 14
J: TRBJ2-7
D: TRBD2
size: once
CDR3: CASSSPTSSHEQYF
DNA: TGTGCCAGCAGCTCCCCGACTAGCTCACACGAGCAGTACTTC

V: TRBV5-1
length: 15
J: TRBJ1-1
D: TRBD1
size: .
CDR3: CASSRDSPMNTEAFF
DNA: TGCGCCAGCAGCCGGGACAGCCCAATGAACACTGAAGCTTTCTTT

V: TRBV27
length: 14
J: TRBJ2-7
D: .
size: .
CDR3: CASRQQGTSYEQYF
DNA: TGTGCCAGCAGACAACAGGGAACCTCCTACGAGCAGTACTTC

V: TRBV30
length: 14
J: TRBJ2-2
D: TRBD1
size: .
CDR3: CAWSKGANTGELFF
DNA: TGTGCCTGGAGTAAGGGGGCCAACACCGGGGAGCTGTTTTTT

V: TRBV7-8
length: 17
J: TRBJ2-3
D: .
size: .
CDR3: CASSLDGPLVMTDTQYF
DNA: TGTGCCAGCAGCTTAGATGGCCCGCTAGTGATGACAGATACGCAGTATTTT

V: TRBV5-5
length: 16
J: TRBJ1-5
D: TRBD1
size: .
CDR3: CASSYRDRWRDQPQHF
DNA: TGTGCCAGCAGCTACCGGGACAGGTGGCGCGATCAGCCCCAGCATTTT

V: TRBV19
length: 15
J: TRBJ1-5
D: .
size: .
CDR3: CASIPTVYSNQPQHF
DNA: TGTGCCAGTATTCCGACAGTTTATAGCAATCAGCCCCAGCATTTT

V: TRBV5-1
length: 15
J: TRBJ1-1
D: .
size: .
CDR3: CASSLGASMNTEAFF
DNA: TGCGCCAGCAGCTTGGGGGCAAGCATGAACACTGAAGCTTTCTTT

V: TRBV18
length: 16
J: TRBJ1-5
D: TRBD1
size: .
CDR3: CASSPSNRGPLQPQHF
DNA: TGTGCCAGCTCACCATCTAACAGGGGACCTCTTCAGCCCCAGCATTTT

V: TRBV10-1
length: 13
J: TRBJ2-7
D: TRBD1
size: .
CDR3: CASSPQGSYEQYF
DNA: TGCGCCAGCAGTCCACAGGGGTCCTACGAGCAGTACTTC

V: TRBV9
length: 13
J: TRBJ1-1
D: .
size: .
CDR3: CASSLGAGTEAFF
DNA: TGTGCCAGTAGTTTGGGGGCTGGGACTGAAGCTTTCTTT

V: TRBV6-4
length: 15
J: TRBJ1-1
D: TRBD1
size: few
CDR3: CASSDTPTGMTEAFF
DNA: TGTGCCAGCAGTGACACCCCGACAGGGATGACTGAAGCTTTCTTT

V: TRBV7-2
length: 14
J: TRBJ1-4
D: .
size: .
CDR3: CASSPRGGNEKLFF
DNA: TGTGCCAGCAGCCCCCGGGGAGGGAATGAAAAACTGTTTTTT

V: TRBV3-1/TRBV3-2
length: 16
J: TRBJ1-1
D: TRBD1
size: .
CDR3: CASSQDGATGGTEAFF
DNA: TGTGCCAGCAGCCAAGATGGGGCAACAGGGGGGACTGAAGCTTTCTTT

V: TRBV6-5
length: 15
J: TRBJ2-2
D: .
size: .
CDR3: CAGGMGLSNTGELFF
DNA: TGTGCGGGGGGTATGGGCTTATCAAACACCGGGGAGCTGTTTTTT

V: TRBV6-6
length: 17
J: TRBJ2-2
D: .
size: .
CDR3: CASSRSQGTVNTGELFF
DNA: TGTGCCAGCAGTAGATCCCAGGGGACCGTGAACACCGGGGAGCTGTTTTTT

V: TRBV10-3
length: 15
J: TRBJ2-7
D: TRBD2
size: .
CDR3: CAIQSMAGDSYEQYF
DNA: TGTGCCATCCAATCAATGGCGGGGGACTCCTACGAGCAGTACTTC

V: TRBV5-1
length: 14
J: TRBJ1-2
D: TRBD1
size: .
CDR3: CASSSGQGPYGYTF
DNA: TGCGCCAGCAGCTCGGGACAGGGTCCGTATGGCTACACCTTC

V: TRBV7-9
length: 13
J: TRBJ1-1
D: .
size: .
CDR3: CASSYPMNTEAFF
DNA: TGTGCCAGCAGCTACCCTATGAACACTGAAGCTTTCTTT

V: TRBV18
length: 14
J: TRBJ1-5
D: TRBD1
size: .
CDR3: CASSQDRGSQPQHF
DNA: TGTGCCAGCTCACAGGACAGGGGGAGCCAGCCCCAGCATTTT

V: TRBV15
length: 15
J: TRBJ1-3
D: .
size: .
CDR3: CATSRDPSVGNTIYF
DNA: TGTGCCACCAGCAGAGATCCCTCTGTTGGAAACACCATATATTTT